The sequence of this TCR beta chain was determined in a study of control samples from healthy donors and cancer patients. The CDR3 loop spans 13 amino acids. The V end was cut by 0 bases, the J end by 3 bases, with 7 bases between. The germline V gene encodes CDR1 SGHRS and CDR2 YFSETQ. The assay was immunoSEQ multiplex PCR, and TCRdb's table has in-frame clones only and misses some. The data show about 64,000 clones, around 90% seen once. The sequencing input was PBMCs. The receptor was isolated from a man in his forties with colorectal cancer. The rearrangement links TRBV5-1 to TRBJ2-7, with D uncertain. The CDR3 region is CASSLAGVYEQYF. As DNA, the CDR3 is TGCGCCAGCAGCTTGGCCGGTGTCTACGAGCAGTACTTC.